The 8 T cell receptor beta chains presented below share a single source sample, sequenced in a study of regulatory T cells in long-lasting Graves disease. TCR beta libraries were built with iRepertoire HTBI primers and Arm-PCR of CDR3 regions. Using its own MiXCR run on the multiplex PCR reads, TCRdb lists one record per CDR3 protein. The data hold around 400,000 distinct CDR3 sequences, with approximately 25% observed a single time. Indicated time point: persistent/refractory GD, antithyroid drugs over 5 years with positive TRAb. Construction of the TCR library relied on RNA isolated from PBMCs. The sequencing here drew on peripheral blood mononuclear cells (PBMCs), taken when the disease was refractory, from a patient treated with antithyroid drugs. The receptors were gathered from a woman aged 40 to 55 with Graves disease.

This clonotype was observed many times. CDR3 nucleotides: TGTGCCAGCAGCAACCTTCGGGTCTCCTACGAGCAGTACTTC. Translated: CASSNLRVSYEQYF. V is TRBV11-2 and J is TRBJ2-7; no firm D call. Trimming took off 5 bases at V and 0 bases at J, with 11 bases between the two ends. Germline-derived CDR1 and CDR2 are SGHAT and FQNNGV. This CDR3 region has 14 residues. Based on the CDR3 plus reference TRBV11-2 and TRBJ2-7, the full variable domain is EAGVAQSPRYKIIEKRQSVAFWCNPISGHATLYWYQQILGQGPKLLIQFQNNGVVDDSQLPKDRFSAERLKGVDSTLKIQPAKLEDSAVYLCASSNLRVSYEQYFGPGTRLTVT.

The V call is TRBV7-3, the J call TRBJ2-3; 9 positions match TRBD2. CDR1 is SGHTA and CDR2 is FQGTGA in the germline V gene. The CDR3 totals 15 residues. Losses at the gene ends were 2 bases for V and 2 bases for J; bases not matched to a gene: 2. For the CDR3, the DNA is TGTGCCAGCAGCTTACTAGCGGGATACACAGATACGCAGTATTTT. Protein: CASSLLAGYTDTQYF.

The sample holds many counts of this clonotype. The chain uses TRBV11-2 and TRBJ1-1; unclear D gene. Germline V gene data show CDR1 as SGHAT and CDR2 as FQNNGV. This CDR3 comprises 12 residues. V gave up 4 bases and J gave up 3 bases, with 6 bases separating them. The CDR3 DNA reads as TGTGCCAGCAGCTCTCAGGACACTGAAGCTTTCTTT. It yields the protein CASSSQDTEAFF.

The rearrangement joins TRBV9 to TRBJ2-2; the match to TRBD2 covers 7 bases. The ends lost 0 bases at V and 4 bases at J; junction bases unmatched: 6. The germline V gene has CDR1 SGDLS and CDR2 YYNGEE. The CDR3 sequence is 16 residues long. CDR3 DNA: TGTGCCAGCAGCGTAGAGGCGGGAGAGGTCACCGGGGAGCTGTTTTTT. Its translation: CASSVEAGEVTGELFF.

This clonotype was observed at least ten times. The chain employs TRBV2 and TRBJ1-6; D uncertain. The CDR3 has 13 residues. The V gene's germline CDR1 is SNHLY and CDR2 FYNNEI. Trimming removed 6 bases at V and 8 bases at J, with 11 bases between. The CDR3 spells CASRTGRDSPLHF. The DNA of the CDR3 is TGTGCCAGCAGGACCGGAAGGGATTCACCCCTCCACTTT.

This clonotype was seen at least ten times. This rearrangement joins TRBV28 to TRBJ2-4; D call uncertain. This CDR3 region has 16 residues. V shed 1 base and J shed 0 bases, with 10 bases lying between them. CDR1 is MDHEN, CDR2 SYDVKM, per germline. CDR3 region: CASSLYLDLAKNIQYF. The CDR3 region has the DNA TGTGCCAGCAGTTTATACCTAGACTTAGCCAAAAACATTCAGTACTTC. The variable domain in full, with the rest retrieved from reference TRBV28 and TRBJ2-4, is DVKVTQSSRYLVKRTGEKVFLECVQDMDHENMFWYRQDPGLGLRLIYFSYDVKMKEKGDIPEGYSVSREKKERFSLILESASTNQTSMYLCASSLYLDLAKNIQYFGAGTRLSVL.

This clonotype showed up just a few times. V usage is TRBV9 and J usage is TRBJ1-3; D is uncertain. This CDR3 has 17 residues. The germline V and J ends were trimmed by 0 bases and 4 bases, with 17 bases remaining between them. Germline values: CDR1 SGDLS, CDR2 YYNGEE. The CDR3 nucleotides are TGTGCCAGCAGCGTAGCGTCGGACCCGGGTTTCGGAAACACCATATATTTT. It translates to CASSVASDPGFGNTIYF.

The chain combines TRBV3-1 with TRBJ2-3; 7 nucleotides match TRBD1. The CDR3 runs to 14 residues. After removal of 2 bases from V and 5 bases from J, the junction contained 4 bases not matched to a gene. Germline V CDR1 and CDR2: LGHDT, YNNKEL (reference sequence). The CDR3 sequence is CASSQLQGLDTQYF. The CDR3 DNA reads as TGTGCCAGCAGCCAACTACAGGGGTTAGATACGCAGTATTTT.